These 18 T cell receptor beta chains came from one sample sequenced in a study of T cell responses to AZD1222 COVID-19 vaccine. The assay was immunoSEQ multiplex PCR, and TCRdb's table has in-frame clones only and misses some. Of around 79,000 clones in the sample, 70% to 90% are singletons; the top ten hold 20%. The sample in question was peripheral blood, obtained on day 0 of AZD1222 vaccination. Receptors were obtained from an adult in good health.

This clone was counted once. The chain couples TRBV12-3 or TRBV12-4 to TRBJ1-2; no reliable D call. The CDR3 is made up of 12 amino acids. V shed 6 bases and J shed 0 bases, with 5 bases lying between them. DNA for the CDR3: TGTGCCAGCAGCCCGTCTAACTATGGCTACACCTTC. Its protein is CASSPSNYGYTF.

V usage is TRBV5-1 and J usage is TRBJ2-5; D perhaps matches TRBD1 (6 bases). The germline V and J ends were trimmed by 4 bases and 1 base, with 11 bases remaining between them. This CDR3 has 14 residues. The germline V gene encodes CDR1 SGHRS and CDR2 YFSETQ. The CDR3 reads CASSVTGFQETQYF. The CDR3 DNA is TGCGCCAGCAGCGTTACAGGGTTCCAAGAGACCCAGTACTTC. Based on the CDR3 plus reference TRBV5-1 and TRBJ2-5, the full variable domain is KAGVTQTPRYLIKTRGQQVTLSCSPISGHRSVSWYQQTPGQGLQFLFEYFSETQRNKGNFPGRFSGRQFSNSRSEMNVSTLELGDSALYLCASSVTGFQETQYFGPGTRLLVL.

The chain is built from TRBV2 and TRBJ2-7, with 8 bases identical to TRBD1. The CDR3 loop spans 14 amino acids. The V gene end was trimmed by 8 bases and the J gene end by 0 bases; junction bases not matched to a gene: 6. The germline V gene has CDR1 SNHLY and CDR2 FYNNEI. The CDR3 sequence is CASGGQASSYEQYF. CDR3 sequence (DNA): TGTGCCAGCGGGGGACAGGCCAGCTCCTACGAGCAGTACTTC.

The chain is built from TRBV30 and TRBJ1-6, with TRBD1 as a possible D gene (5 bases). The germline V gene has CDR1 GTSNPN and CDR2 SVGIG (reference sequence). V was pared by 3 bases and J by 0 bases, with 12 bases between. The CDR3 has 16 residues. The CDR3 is CAWRALGGSYNSPLHF. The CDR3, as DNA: TGTGCCTGGAGGGCTTTGGGGGGCTCCTATAATTCACCCCTCCACTTT. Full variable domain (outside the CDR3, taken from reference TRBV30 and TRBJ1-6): SQTIHQWPATLVQPVGSPLSLECTVEGTSNPNLYWYRQAAGRGLQLLFYSVGIGQISSEVPQNLSASRPQDRQFILSSKKLLLSDSGFYLCAWRALGGSYNSPLHFGNGTRLTVT.

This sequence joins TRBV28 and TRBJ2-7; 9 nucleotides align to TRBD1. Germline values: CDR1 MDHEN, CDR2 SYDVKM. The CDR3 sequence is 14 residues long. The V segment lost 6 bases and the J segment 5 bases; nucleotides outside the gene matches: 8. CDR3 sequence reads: CASRPTGGWDEQYF. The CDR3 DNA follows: TGTGCCAGCAGGCCCACAGGGGGCTGGGACGAGCAGTACTTC.

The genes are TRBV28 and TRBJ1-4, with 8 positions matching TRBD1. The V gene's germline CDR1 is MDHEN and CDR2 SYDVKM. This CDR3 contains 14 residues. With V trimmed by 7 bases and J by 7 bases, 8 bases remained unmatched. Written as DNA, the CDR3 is TGTGCCAGCACCACAGGGGGGTTGGGTGAAAAACTGTTTTTT. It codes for CASTTGGLGEKLFF.

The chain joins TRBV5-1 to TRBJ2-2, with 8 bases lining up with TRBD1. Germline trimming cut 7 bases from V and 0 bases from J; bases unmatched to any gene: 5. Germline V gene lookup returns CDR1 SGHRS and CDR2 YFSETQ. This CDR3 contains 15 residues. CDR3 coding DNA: TGCGCCAGCTGGACAGGGACAACGAACACCGGGGAGCTGTTTTTT. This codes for CASWTGTTNTGELFF. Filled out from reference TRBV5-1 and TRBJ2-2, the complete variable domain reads KAGVTQTPRYLIKTRGQQVTLSCSPISGHRSVSWYQQTPGQGLQFLFEYFSETQRNKGNFPGRFSGRQFSNSRSEMNVSTLELGDSALYLCASWTGTTNTGELFFGEGSRLTVL.

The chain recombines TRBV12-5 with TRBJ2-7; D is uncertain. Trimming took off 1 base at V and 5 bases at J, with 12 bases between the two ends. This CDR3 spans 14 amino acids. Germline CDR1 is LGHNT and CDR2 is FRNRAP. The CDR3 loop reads CASGLGNTYDEQYF. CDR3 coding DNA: TGTGCTAGTGGTTTGGGCAATACATACGACGAGCAGTACTTC.

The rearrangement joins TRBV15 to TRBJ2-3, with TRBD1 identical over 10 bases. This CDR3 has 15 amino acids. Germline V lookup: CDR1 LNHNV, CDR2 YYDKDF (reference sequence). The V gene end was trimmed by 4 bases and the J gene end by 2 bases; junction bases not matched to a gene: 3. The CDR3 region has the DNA TGTGCCACCAGCACCGACAGGGGGCTCACAGATACGCAGTATTTT. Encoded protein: CATSTDRGLTDTQYF. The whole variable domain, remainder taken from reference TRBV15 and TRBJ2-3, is DAMVIQNPRYQVTQFGKPVTLSCSQTLNHNVMYWYQQKSSQAPKLLFHYYDKDFNNEADTPDNFQSRRPNTSFCFLDIRSPGLGDTAMYLCATSTDRGLTDTQYFGPGTRLTVL.

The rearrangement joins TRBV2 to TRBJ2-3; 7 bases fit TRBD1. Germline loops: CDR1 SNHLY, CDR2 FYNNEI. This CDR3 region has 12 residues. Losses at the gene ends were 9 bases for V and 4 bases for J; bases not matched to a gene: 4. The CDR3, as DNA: TGTGCCAGTCTGAGGGGGCCAGATACGCAGTATTTT. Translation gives CASLRGPDTQYF.

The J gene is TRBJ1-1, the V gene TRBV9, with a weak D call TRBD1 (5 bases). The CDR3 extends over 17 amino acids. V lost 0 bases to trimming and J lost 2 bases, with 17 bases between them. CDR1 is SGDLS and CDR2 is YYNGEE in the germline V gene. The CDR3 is CASSVATGEGTNTEAFF. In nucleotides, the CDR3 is TGTGCCAGCAGCGTAGCTACGGGGGAGGGTACCAACACTGAAGCTTTCTTT. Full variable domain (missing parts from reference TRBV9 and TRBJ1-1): DSGVTQTPKHLITATGQRVTLRCSPRSGDLSVYWYQQSLDQGLQFLIQYYNGEERAKGNILERFSAQQFPDLHSELNLSSLELGDSALYFCASSVATGEGTNTEAFFGQGTRLTVV.

The CDR3 DNA reads as TGTGCCAGTAGTCCGGGACAGTCGCGATACAATGAGCAGTTCTTC. This codes for CASSPGQSRYNEQFF. V gene TRBV19 combines with J gene TRBJ2-1, with 7 positions matching TRBD1. CDR3 size: 15 residues. Germline-derived CDR1 and CDR2 are LNHDA and SQIVND (reference sequence). The trim removed 5 bases at V and 4 bases at J, leaving 8 bases unmatched.

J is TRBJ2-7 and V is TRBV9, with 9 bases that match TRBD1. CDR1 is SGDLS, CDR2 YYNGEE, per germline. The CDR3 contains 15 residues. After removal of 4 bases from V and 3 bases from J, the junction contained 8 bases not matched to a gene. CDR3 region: CASSPQPGQGYEQYF. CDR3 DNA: TGTGCCAGCAGCCCTCAACCGGGACAGGGCTACGAGCAGTACTTC.

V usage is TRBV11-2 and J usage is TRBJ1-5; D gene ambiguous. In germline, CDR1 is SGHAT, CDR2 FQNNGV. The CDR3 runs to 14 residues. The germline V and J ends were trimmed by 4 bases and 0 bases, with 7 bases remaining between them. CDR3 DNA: TGTGCCAGCAGCTCCGAGTATAGCAATCAGCCCCAGCATTTT. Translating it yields CASSSEYSNQPQHF. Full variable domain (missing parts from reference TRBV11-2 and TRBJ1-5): EAGVAQSPRYKIIEKRQSVAFWCNPISGHATLYWYQQILGQGPKLLIQFQNNGVVDDSQLPKDRFSAERLKGVDSTLKIQPAKLEDSAVYLCASSSEYSNQPQHFGDGTRLSIL.

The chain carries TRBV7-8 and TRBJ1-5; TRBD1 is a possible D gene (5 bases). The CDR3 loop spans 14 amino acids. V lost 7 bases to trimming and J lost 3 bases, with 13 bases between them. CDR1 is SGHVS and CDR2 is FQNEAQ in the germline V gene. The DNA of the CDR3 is TGTGCCAGCACGGCCGGGACGGACAATCAGCCCCAGCATTTT. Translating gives CASTAGTDNQPQHF.

CDR3 sequence reads: CASSTAGGAHNEQFF. The CDR3 nucleotides read TGCGCCAGCAGCACAGCGGGAGGAGCCCACAATGAGCAGTTCTTC. V usage is TRBV5-1 and J usage is TRBJ2-1; 9 positions agree with TRBD2. Germline loops: CDR1 SGHRS, CDR2 YFSETQ. V trimming: 4 bases; J trimming: 5 bases; junction bases outside the gene matches: 7. CDR3 length equals 15 residues.

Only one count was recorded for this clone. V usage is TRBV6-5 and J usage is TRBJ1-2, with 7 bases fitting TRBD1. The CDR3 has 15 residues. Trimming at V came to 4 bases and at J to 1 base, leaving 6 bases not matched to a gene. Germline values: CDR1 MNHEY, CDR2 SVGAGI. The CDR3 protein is CASSLGGAYNYGYTF. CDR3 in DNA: TGTGCCAGCAGTTTAGGGGGCGCTTATAACTATGGCTACACCTTC.

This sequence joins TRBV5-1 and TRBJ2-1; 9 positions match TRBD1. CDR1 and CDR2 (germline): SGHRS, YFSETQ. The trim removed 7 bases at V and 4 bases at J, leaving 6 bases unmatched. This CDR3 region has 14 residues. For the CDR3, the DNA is TGCGCCAGCTCCCCCGGGACAGGGTACAATGAGCAGTTCTTC. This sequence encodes CASSPGTGYNEQFF.